This entry is about one TCR beta chain. Its antigen is undetermined. Here immunoSEQ multiplex PCR was the method, and the copy in TCRdb shows in-frame clones only, minus some. The sample lists roughly 2 million clones, 85% to 95% occurring once. These data are taken from a study of shared clonotypes between healthy human individuals. Nashville, Tennessee was home to all donors, each a Caucasian adult. Naive CD4+ cells were CD45RA-selected; the remaining cells were memory. Study-wide results and limits: Researchers found naive subsets generally carried larger estimated richness than memory subsets.

Germline V lookup: CDR1 MNHNS, CDR2 SASEGT. There are 15 residues in the CDR3. V dropped 7 bases and J dropped 4; count of bases not matched to a gene: 10. Input material: naive CD4+ T cells sorted from blood. Subset noted: CD45RA+ positively selected. The V gene is TRBV6-1, the J gene TRBJ2-7; 10 nucleotides align to TRBD1. This sequence was found in a man between 18 and 29 years old in good health. For the CDR3, the DNA is TGTGCCAGCACCACCCCGGGACAGGGGTGGTACGAGCAGTACTTC. As protein: CASTTPGQGWYEQYF.